Sequencing of this TCR beta chain was carried out in a study of T cell repertoires in cytomegalovirus infection. For the study at large: Both a matching HLA type and CMV infection were indicated by public TCR beta signatures.

Of note for this clonotype: Its antigen is undetermined.

This CDR3 comprises 12 residues. Germline CDR1 reads SQVTM; CDR2 reads ANQGSEA. V was pared by 7 bases and J by 4 bases, with 13 bases between. TCRdb reprocessed the reads via MiXCR and lists one record per CDR3 protein. Seen here are approximately 990,000 distinct CDR3 sequences, roughly 30% observed once, and the top ten hold roughly an eighth. Source: cultured CD8+ T cells from PBMCs, taken from culture after CMV antigen stimulation. This receptor was obtained from a human donor in good health (CMV status not recorded). Some clones in this sample may be carry-over from other donors' samples. The chain carries TRBV29-1 and TRBJ1-2; TRBD1 might be the D (5 bases). In DNA form, the CDR3 reads TGCAGCGGCTACCGGGACGGCTATGGCTACACCTTC. Translated: CSGYRDGYGYTF.